These 8 T cell receptor beta chains came from one sample sequenced in a study of T-cell memory formation after mild COVID-19. TCRdb used MiXCR to reprocess the 5' RACE reads, holding one entry per CDR3 protein. The sample carries approximately 7,700 distinct CDR3 sequences, approximately 31% recorded once. Sequencing was done on a sample of PBMCs or a T cell subset sorted from them (not recorded which). The receptors come from an adult woman who had mild COVID-19 (a few samples of this study predate the infection). Cell type and time point are not known.

This clonotype was counted at least ten times. This chain uses TRBV15 with TRBJ2-2; D perhaps matches TRBD2 (6 bases). Germline loops: CDR1 LNHNV, CDR2 YYDKDF (reference sequence). The germline V and J ends were trimmed by 5 bases and 6 bases, with 7 bases remaining between them. The CDR3 is 12 residues long. The CDR3 here is CATSRGAGELFF. The CDR3 region has the DNA TGTGCCACCAGCCGCGGGGCCGGGGAGCTGTTTTTT.

This clonotype was counted a few times. The CDR3: CASSPNMVTYNEQFF. The CDR3 region has the DNA TGCGCCAGCAGCCCAAATATGGTAACCTACAATGAGCAGTTCTTC. The V call is TRBV4-1, the J call TRBJ2-1; no firm D call. Trimming cost V 4 bases and J 2 bases, with 12 bases left between them. The CDR3 extends over 15 amino acids. CDR1 MGHRA and CDR2 YSYEKL come from the germline V gene.

In its sample, this clonotype is medium-sized. This chain links TRBV5-1 with TRBJ2-3, with D possibly being TRBD2 (6 bases). Germline V gives CDR1 SGHRS, CDR2 YFSETQ. The ends were cut back, 4 bases at V and 1 base at J, with 16 bases in the middle. The CDR3 contains 16 residues. CDR3 DNA: TGCGCCAGCAGCAAGTCGGTAGCGGCCCGCACAGATACGCAGTATTTT. Its protein is CASSKSVAARTDTQYF. Supplemented by reference TRBV5-1 and TRBJ2-3, the full variable domain reads KAGVTQTPRYLIKTRGQQVTLSCSPISGHRSVSWYQQTPGQGLQFLFEYFSETQRNKGNFPGRFSGRQFSNSRSEMNVSTLELGDSALYLCASSKSVAARTDTQYFGPGTRLTVL.

This clonotype was observed many times. The chain combines TRBV4-3 with TRBJ2-1, with D unclear. Germline CDR1 LGHNA, CDR2 YSLEER. The CDR3 spans 16 residues. The V end was cut by 1 base, the J end by 7 bases, with 17 bases between. CDR3 protein: CASSQGSRPVWNEQFF. In DNA, the CDR3 is TGCGCCAGCAGCCAAGGGTCCAGACCAGTTTGGAATGAGCAGTTCTTC.

This clonotype was seen at least ten times. The chain has TRBV29-1 and TRBJ2-1; possible D gene TRBD2, 5 bases. Trimming removed 0 bases at V and 9 bases at J, with 12 bases between. The germline V gene encodes CDR1 SQVTM and CDR2 ANQGSEA. The CDR3 runs 13 residues. The CDR3 region has the DNA TGCAGCGTTGAAGATCTTCGGGGTTCTGAGCAGTTCTTC. It codes for CSVEDLRGSEQFF.

This chain links TRBV12-3 or TRBV12-4 with TRBJ2-5, with TRBD2 identical over 8 bases. J lost 7 bases, V lost 4 bases, and 5 bases had no gene match. This CDR3 is 13 amino acids long. The CDR3 DNA follows: TGTGCCAGCAGTTCCGGGACTAGTTGGACCCAGTACTTC. Its translation is CASSSGTSWTQYF.

This clonotype was counted many times. This chain links TRBV4-2 with TRBJ2-1; 7 bases fit TRBD2. V lost 4 bases, J lost 2 bases, and 8 bases stayed unmatched. The CDR3 is 16 amino acids. CDR1 is LGHNA and CDR2 is YNFKEQ in the germline V gene. This CDR3 is CASSPLRELTYNEQFF. The CDR3 bases are TGTGCCAGCAGCCCCTTGCGGGAGTTGACCTACAATGAGCAGTTCTTC.

At least ten counts were recorded for this clonotype. The rearrangement links TRBV24-1 to TRBJ1-5, with D tentatively TRBD1 (5 bases). CDR1 and CDR2 (germline): KGHDR, SFDVKD. V lost 9 bases, J lost 5 bases, and 13 bases lay in between. This CDR3 has 13 amino acids. The CDR3 sequence is CATSGANHQPQHF. The CDR3 bases are TGTGCCACCTCCGGGGCCAACCATCAGCCCCAGCATTTT.